This T cell receptor (beta chain) was sequenced for a study of beta chain features in type 1 diabetes. Overall study results and limits: TCRB rearrangement may or may not be influenced by HLA type; here this remained unresolved. Shorter TCRB CDR3s, moderately but significantly so, were found in Type 1 diabetes patients in all four CD4+ subsets.

This clone has ten or more counts. What it binds is not known. V was shortened by 2 bases and J by 3 bases, with 17 bases between the two germline ends. CDR1 is MGHRA, CDR2 YSYEKL, per germline. The CDR3 covers 17 residues. Reverse transcription of all isolated RNA meant that expressed TCRB transcripts were sequenced. Deep immunoSEQ sequencing covered naive, central memory and regulatory T cell samples. Only in-frame clones appear in the TCRdb table, and some are missing; sequencing was by immunoSEQ multiplex PCR. The sample lists some 150,000 clones, 8% to 13% occurring once. The rearrangement links TRBV4-1 to TRBJ1-5, with D possibly TRBD1 on 6 matching bases. Sample: naive CD4+ T cells from blood. The clonotype was recovered from a man aged 18 to 29 in good health. In nucleotides, the CDR3 is TGCGCCAGCAGCCAAAGATCAGGGGTAGGGCCCAATCAGCCCCAGCATTTT. Translated, it gives CASSQRSGVGPNQPQHF.